These T cell receptor beta chains were read from a single sample in a study of cytomegalovirus exposure and HLA in healthy donors. Measured with immunoSEQ multiplex PCR; TCRdb has only the in-frame clones, and not every one. The profile shows around 200,000 clones, just over 75% of them singletons. The source material was PBMCs. Every receptor here comes from a woman in her 30s in good health and CMV-seropositive. Both conserved end residues are part of each CDR3. The order of the fields is D gene, J gene, clone size, V gene, CDR3 DNA, CDR3 protein. The D gene is left open where the match is weak. Only part of the rows carry a size: once, few, many, or a class if the clone is expanded.

>-|TRBJ1-5|-|TRBV10-3
TGTGCCATCAATTTTGCACAAAACAATCAGCCCCAGCATTTT
CAINFAQNNQPQHF
>-|TRBJ1-5|few|TRBV7-8
TGTGCCAGCAGCTTAGGATTTAACGAGGGCGAGCCCCAGCATTTT
CASSLGFNEGEPQHF
>-|TRBJ1-4|-|TRBV2
TGTGCCAGCTCCCCACTTAGATCATATGAAAAACTGTTTTTT
CASSPLRSYEKLFF
>TRBD2|TRBJ2-5|-|TRBV5-1
TGCGCCAGCAGCTTGGGCGGGGGGCCGTCAGAGACCCAGTACTTC
CASSLGGGPSETQYF
>-|TRBJ2-2|-|TRBV5-1
TGCGCCAGCAGCTTGGGGGCCAACACCGGGGAGCTGTTTTTT
CASSLGANTGELFF
>-|TRBJ2-2|once|TRBV2
TGTGCCAGCAGTCAGTACAACACCGGGGAGCTGTTTTTT
CASSQYNTGELFF
>TRBD1|TRBJ2-7|-|TRBV7-2
TGTGCCAGCAGCTTAGCTAGCGGACAGGGTCTCTACGAGCAGTACTTC
CASSLASGQGLYEQYF
>-|TRBJ2-5|-|TRBV5-6
TGTGCCAGCAGCTTGGGTCCACAGGGAAACCAAGAGACCCAGTACTTC
CASSLGPQGNQETQYF
>-|TRBJ1-4|-|TRBV19
TGTGCCAGTAGTTTCGCAGGGGCAGATGAAAAACTGTTTTTT
CASSFAGADEKLFF
>TRBD1|TRBJ1-1|-|TRBV7-2
TGTGCCAGCAGCCCCGGACAGGGGGTTGAAGCTTTCTTT
CASSPGQGVEAFF
>-|TRBJ2-5|few|TRBV5-4
TGTGCCAGCAGCCCCTCCGGTGGGGCCGGGCGGGGAGAGACCCAGTACTTC
CASSPSGGAGRGETQYF
>-|TRBJ1-2|-|TRBV28
TGTGCCAGCAGTTTCGCCGGGGGGATCTATGGCTACACCTTC
CASSFAGGIYGYTF
>-|TRBJ2-1|few|TRBV5-6
TGTGCCAGCAGCATTCAGGGCTATGAGCAGTTCTTC
CASSIQGYEQFF
>TRBD2|TRBJ2-7|-|TRBV5-4
TGTGCCAGCAGGGTGGCGACTAGCGGCCCCTACGAGCAGTACTTC
CASRVATSGPYEQYF
>-|TRBJ1-1|-|TRBV28
TGTGCCAGCAGGAGATCCAGGATAAGAGATATGAACACTGAAGCTTTCTTT
CASRRSRIRDMNTEAFF
>-|TRBJ2-2|-|TRBV6-5
TGTGCCAGCAGTTACTCCCCGACTCTGAACACCGGGGAGCTGTTTTTT
CASSYSPTLNTGELFF
>-|TRBJ2-1|once|TRBV9
TGTGCCAGCACCGACGGGTTAGCAGTTTACAATGAGCAGTTCTTC
CASTDGLAVYNEQFF
>-|TRBJ2-7|-|TRBV5-1
TGCGCCAGCAGCTTGTCCGACAGTTCCTACGAGCAGTACTTC
CASSLSDSSYEQYF
>TRBD2|TRBJ2-2|-|TRBV7-9
TGTGCCAGCAGAGGACTAGCGGGAGCCGGGGAGCTGTTTTTT
CASRGLAGAGELFF
>-|TRBJ1-5|once|TRBV18
TGTGCCAGCTCACCTGTTGGAGGGGGGGATCAGCCCCAGCATTTT
CASSPVGGGDQPQHF
>TRBD1|TRBJ2-7|once|TRBV5-6
TGTGCCAGCAGCCCCCCCGGACAGGAGTCCTACGAGCAGTACTTC
CASSPPGQESYEQYF
>TRBD1|TRBJ1-1|-|TRBV27
TGTGCCAGCACCGGGACAGGCCCAATGATGAACACTGAAGCTTTCTTT
CASTGTGPMMNTEAFF
>-|TRBJ1-1|-|TRBV9
TGTGCCAGCAGCCCCCGGGAGGCAATGAACACTGAAGCTTTCTTT
CASSPREAMNTEAFF
>TRBD1|TRBJ2-6|few|TRBV6-6
TGTGCCAGCAGTGGACCCCTGGGACAGGGGGCAAGAGTCCTGACTTTC
CASSGPLGQGARVLTF
>-|TRBJ2-1|-|TRBV5-1
TGCGCCAGCCGGGACACCAGCTCCTACAATGAGCAGTTCTTC
CASRDTSSYNEQFF
>TRBD2|TRBJ2-4|-|TRBV7-2
TGTGCCAGCAGCTTAGTGCGGGGGGCTGAAAACATTCAGTACTTC
CASSLVRGAENIQYF
>TRBD2|TRBJ2-1|-|TRBV28
TGTGCCAGCGGACTCGGACTAGTTGGCAATGAGCAGTTCTTC
CASGLGLVGNEQFF
>-|TRBJ2-3|-|TRBV6-6
TGTGCCAGCAGTGGGCGGGACGCCGATACGCAGTATTTT
CASSGRDADTQYF
>TRBD1|TRBJ1-6|-|TRBV27
TGTGCCAGCAGTCCCCGGACAGGATTACCCCTCCACTTT
CASSPRTGLPLHF
>-|TRBJ2-5|-|TRBV11-3
TGTGCCAGCAGCCCCCAGCCTGTCGGGGACCAGTACTTC
CASSPQPVGDQYF
>-|TRBJ2-2|-|TRBV6-6
TGTGCCAGCAGTCCCCCAGGGCCGCACACCGGGGAGCTGTTTTTT
CASSPPGPHTGELFF
>-|TRBJ2-1|-|TRBV7-2
TGTGCCAGCAGCCACCGGTCTGGGGCAGCATACAATGAGCAGTTCTTC
CASSHRSGAAYNEQFF
>-|TRBJ2-3|-|TRBV5-1
TGCGCCAGCAGCTCGGTGGGCACAGATACGCAGTATTTT
CASSSVGTDTQYF
>-|TRBJ2-1|-|TRBV5-1
TGCGCCAGCAGCTTGGACCCGTCCGGCAATGAGCAGTTCTTC
CASSLDPSGNEQFF
>-|TRBJ2-1|-|TRBV13
TGTGCCAGCAGCTTAGGCAGGATTACCTACAATGAGCAGTTCTTC
CASSLGRITYNEQFF
>-|TRBJ1-2|once|TRBV19
TGTGCCAGTAGTTCAACAGGAGACCTCCATGGCTACACCTTC
CASSSTGDLHGYTF
>TRBD2|TRBJ2-3|few|TRBV28
TGTGCCAGCAGACTGCGGGGGGCGGGGGATACGCAGTATTTT
CASRLRGAGDTQYF
>TRBD2|TRBJ2-1|few|TRBV4-1
TGCGCCAGCAGCCAAGATCCCGCGGCTAGCGGGATTTCCGATGAGCAGTTCTTC
CASSQDPAASGISDEQFF